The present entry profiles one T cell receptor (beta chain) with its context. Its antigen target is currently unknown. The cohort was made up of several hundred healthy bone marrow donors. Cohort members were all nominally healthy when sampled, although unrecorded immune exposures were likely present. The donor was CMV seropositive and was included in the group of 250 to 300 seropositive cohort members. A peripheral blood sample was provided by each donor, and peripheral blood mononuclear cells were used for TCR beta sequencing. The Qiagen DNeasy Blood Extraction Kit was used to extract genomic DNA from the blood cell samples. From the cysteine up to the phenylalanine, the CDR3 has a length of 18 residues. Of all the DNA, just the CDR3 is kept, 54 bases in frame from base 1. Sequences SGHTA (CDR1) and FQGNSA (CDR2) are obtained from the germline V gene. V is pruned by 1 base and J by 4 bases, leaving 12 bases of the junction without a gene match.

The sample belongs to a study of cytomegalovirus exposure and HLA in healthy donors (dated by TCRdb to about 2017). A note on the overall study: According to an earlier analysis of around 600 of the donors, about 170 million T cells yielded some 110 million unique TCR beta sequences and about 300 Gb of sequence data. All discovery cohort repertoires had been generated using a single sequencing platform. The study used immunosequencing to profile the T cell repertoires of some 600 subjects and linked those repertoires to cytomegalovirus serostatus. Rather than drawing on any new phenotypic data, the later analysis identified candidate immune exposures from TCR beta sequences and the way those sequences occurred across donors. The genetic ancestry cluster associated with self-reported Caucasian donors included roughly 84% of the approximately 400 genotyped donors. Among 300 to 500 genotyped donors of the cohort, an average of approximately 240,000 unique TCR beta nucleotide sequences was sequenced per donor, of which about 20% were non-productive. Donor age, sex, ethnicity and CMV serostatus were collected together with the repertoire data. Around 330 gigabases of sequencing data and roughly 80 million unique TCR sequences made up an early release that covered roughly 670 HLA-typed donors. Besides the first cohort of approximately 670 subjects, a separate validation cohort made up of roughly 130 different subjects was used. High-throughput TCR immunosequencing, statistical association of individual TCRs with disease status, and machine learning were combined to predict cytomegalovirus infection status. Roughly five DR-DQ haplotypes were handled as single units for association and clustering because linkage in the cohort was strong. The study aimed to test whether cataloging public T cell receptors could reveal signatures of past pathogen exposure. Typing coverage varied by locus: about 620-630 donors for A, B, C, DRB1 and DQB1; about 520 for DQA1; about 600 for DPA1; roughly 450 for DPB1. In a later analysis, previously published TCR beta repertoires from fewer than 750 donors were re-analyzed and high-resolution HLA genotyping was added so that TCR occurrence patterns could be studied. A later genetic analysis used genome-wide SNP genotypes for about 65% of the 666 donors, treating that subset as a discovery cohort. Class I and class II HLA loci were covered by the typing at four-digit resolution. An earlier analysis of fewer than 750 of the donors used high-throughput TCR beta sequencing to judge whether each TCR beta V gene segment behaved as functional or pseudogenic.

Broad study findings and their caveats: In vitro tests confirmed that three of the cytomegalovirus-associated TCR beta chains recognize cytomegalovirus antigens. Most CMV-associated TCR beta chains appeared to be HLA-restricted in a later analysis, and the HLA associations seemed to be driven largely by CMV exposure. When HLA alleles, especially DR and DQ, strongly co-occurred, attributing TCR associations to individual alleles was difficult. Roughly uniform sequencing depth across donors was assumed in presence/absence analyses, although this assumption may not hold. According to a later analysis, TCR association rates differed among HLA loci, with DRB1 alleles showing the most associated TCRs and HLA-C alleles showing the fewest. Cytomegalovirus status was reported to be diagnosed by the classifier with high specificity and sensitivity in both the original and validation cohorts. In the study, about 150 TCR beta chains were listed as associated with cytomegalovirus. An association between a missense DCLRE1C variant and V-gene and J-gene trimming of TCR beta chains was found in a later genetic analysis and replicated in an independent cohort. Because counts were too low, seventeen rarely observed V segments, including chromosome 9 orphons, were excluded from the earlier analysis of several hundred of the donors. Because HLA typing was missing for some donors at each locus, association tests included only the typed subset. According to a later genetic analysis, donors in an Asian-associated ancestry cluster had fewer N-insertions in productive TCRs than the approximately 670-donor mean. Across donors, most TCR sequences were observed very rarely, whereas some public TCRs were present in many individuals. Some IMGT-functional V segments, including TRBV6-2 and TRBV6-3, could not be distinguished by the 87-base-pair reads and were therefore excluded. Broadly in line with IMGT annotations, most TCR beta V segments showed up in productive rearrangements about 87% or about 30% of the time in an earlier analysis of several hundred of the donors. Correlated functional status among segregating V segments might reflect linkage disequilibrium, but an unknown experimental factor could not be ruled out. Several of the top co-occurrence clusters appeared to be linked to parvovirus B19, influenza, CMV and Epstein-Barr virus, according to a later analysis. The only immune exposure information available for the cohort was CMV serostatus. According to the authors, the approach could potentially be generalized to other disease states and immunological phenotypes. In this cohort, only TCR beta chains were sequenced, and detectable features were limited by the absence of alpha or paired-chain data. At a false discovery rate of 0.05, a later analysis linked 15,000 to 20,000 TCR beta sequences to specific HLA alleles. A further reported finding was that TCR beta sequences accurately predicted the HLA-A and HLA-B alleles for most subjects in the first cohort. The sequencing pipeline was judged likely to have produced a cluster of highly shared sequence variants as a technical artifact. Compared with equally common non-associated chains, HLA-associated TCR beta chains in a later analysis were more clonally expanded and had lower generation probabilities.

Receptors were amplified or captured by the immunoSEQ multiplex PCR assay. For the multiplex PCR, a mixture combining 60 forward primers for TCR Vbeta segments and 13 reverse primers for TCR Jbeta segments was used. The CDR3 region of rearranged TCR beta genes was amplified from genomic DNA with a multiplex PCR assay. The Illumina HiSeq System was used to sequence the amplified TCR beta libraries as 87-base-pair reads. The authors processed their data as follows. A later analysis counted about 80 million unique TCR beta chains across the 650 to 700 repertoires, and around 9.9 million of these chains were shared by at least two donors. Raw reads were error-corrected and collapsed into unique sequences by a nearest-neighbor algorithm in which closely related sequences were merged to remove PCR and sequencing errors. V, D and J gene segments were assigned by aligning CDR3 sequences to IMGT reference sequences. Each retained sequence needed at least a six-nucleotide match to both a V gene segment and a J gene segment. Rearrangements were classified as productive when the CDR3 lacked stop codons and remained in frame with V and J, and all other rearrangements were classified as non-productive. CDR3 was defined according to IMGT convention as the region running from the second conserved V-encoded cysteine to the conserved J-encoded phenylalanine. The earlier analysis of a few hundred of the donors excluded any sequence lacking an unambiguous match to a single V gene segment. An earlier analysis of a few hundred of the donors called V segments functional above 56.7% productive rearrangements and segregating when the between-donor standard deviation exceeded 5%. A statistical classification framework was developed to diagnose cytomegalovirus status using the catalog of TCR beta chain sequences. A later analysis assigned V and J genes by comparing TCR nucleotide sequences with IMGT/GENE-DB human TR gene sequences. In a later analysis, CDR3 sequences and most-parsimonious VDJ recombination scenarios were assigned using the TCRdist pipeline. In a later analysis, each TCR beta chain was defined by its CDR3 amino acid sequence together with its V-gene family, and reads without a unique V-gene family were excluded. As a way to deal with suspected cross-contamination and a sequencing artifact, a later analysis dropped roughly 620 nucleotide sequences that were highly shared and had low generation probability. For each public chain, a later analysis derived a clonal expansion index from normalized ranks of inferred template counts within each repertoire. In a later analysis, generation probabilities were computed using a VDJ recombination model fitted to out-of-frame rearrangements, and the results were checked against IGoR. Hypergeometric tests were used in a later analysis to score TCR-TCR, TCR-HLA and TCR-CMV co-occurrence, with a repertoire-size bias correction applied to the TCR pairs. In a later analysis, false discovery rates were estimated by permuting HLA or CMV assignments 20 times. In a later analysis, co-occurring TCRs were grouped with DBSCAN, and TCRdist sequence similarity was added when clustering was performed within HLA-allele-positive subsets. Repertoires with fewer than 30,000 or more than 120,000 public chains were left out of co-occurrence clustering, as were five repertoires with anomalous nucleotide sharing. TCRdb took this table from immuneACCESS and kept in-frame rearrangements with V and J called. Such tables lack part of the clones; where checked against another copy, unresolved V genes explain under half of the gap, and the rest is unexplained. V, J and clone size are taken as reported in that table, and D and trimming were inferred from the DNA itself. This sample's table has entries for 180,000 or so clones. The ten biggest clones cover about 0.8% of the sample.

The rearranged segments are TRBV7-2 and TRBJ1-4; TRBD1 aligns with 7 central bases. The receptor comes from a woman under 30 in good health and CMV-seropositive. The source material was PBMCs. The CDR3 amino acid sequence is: CASSLGMGPGQHNEKLFF. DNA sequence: TGTGCCAGCAGCTTAGGAATGGGACCGGGACAGCATAATGAAAAACTGTTTTTT. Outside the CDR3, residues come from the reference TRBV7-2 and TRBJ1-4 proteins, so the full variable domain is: GAGVSQSPSNKVTEKGKDVELRCDPISGHTALYWYRQSLGQGLEFLIYFQGNSAPDKSGLPSDRFSAERTGGSVSTLTIQRTQQEDSAVYLCASSLGMGPGQHNEKLFFGSGTQLSVL.